Following are 3 T cell receptor beta chains from one sample sequenced in a study of T-cell reconstitution after alpha-beta-depleted transplantation in children. TCRbeta library construction was performed incorporating unique molecular identifiers. Each CDR3 protein gets one entry after TCRdb re-called the PCR reads with MiXCR. Among approximately 980,000 distinct CDR3 sequences, roughly 29% were seen once, and the ten largest hold about 28%. Sample: PBMCs, mostly from graft donor cells, taken 360 days after TCRalphabeta/CD19-depleted stem cell transplant. The receptors originated from a boy less than two years old who had a stem cell transplant for SCID, so the T cells may come from the graft donor.

This clonotype was recorded many times. J is TRBJ2-7 and V is TRBV2; D tentatively reads TRBD1 or TRBD2 (5 bases each). Germline CDR1 is SNHLY and CDR2 is FYNNEI. The CDR3 has 17 residues. Trimming shortened V by 6 bases and J by 0 bases, and 21 bases separated the two germline ends. As DNA, the CDR3 is TGTGCCAGCAGGGGGACCTACCAAGGGGAGCGCTCCTACGAGCAGTACTTC. Translation: CASRGTYQGERSYEQYF.

In this sample, this clonotype turned up once. The gene calls are TRBV4-2 and TRBJ1-1; no definite D call. The V gene's germline CDR1 is LGHNA and CDR2 YNFKEQ. This CDR3 region has 15 residues. The ends were cut back, 3 bases at V and 0 bases at J, with 11 bases in the middle. CDR3 loop: CASSHDGQLNTEAFF. The CDR3 DNA follows: TGTGCCAGCAGCCACGACGGGCAATTGAACACTGAAGCTTTCTTT.

This clonotype was detected a few times. The chain joins TRBV4-2 to TRBJ2-3; TRBD2 aligns across 8 bases. J lost 10 bases, V lost 0 bases, and 9 bases had no gene match. Germline CDR1 is LGHNA and CDR2 is YNFKEQ. The CDR3 has 15 residues. The CDR3 coding sequence is TGTGCCAGCAGCCAAGATCGGGGGGGGCGCGGTTCGCAGTATTTT. Translated: CASSQDRGGRGSQYF.